This TCR beta chain was captured in a study of cytomegalovirus exposure and HLA in healthy donors. Amplification used 60 Vbeta primers and 13 Jbeta primers. Assay: immunoSEQ multiplex PCR; the TCRdb copy retains only in-frame clones and omits some. The sample contains 55,000 to 80,000 clones, around 80% of which appear only once. Germline trimming cut 0 bases from V and 7 bases from J; bases unmatched to any gene: 9. This CDR3 region has 16 residues. CDR1 WSHSY and CDR2 SAAADI come from the germline V gene. Study-wide results and limits: When the data were analyzed later, several of the most significant clusters appeared to be linked to common viral pathogens.

As concerns this clone: What it binds is unknown.

The sequenced sample was PBMCs. The gene calls are TRBV10-2 and TRBJ1-5, with 7 bases matching TRBD1. The receptor's source is a man aged 35-49 years in good health and CMV-seronegative. This CDR3 is CASSESRGAGGQPQHF. The CDR3 coding sequence is TGCGCCAGCAGTGAGTCGAGGGGGGCAGGGGGACAGCCCCAGCATTTT.